Below are 18 T cell receptor beta chains sequenced from a single sample in a study of T cell responses to AZD1222 COVID-19 vaccine. Assay used: immunoSEQ multiplex PCR; TCRdb lists only in-frame clones, some missing. The table records more than 100,000 clones, roughly 91% of them present only once. This specimen was peripheral blood, taken on day 0 of AZD1222 vaccination. All receptors come from an adult in good health.

V is TRBV18 and J is TRBJ1-5; 7 nucleotides line up with TRBD1. The V and J ends lost 2 bases and 1 base, in that order; junction bases with no gene match: 2. Germline V lookup: CDR1 KGHSH, CDR2 LQKENI. The CDR3 has 15 residues. The DNA for the CDR3 is TGTGCCAGCTCACCAGTGACAGGGAGCAATCAGCCCCAGCATTTT. Translating it yields CASSPVTGSNQPQHF.

The V and J genes are TRBV13 and TRBJ2-7; D unclear. Germline V gene lookup returns CDR1 PRHDT and CDR2 FYEKMQ (reference sequence). The CDR3 has 13 amino acids. Trimming pared 7 bases from V and 1 base from J, leaving 11 bases between. The DNA for the CDR3 is TGTGCCAGCAACGGCAGGAATTCCTACGAGCAGTACTTC. Its protein is CASNGRNSYEQYF.

The chain has TRBV3-1 (or the pseudogene TRBV3-2) and TRBJ1-2, with TRBD1 matching 7 bases. V was pared by 0 bases and J by 5 bases, with 15 bases of the junction left unmatched. The germline CDR1 and CDR2 sequences are LGHDT and YNNKEL (reference sequence). The length of the CDR3 is 18 residues. The CDR3: CASSQDSGGGGRVYGYTF. CDR3 sequence (DNA): TGTGCCAGCAGCCAAGATAGCGGGGGAGGGGGCCGCGTGTATGGCTACACCTTC.

This rearrangement joins TRBV28 to TRBJ2-2; 8 bases match TRBD2. Germline V gene lookup returns CDR1 MDHEN and CDR2 SYDVKM. Unmatched junction bases numbered 5, after V lost 2 bases and J lost 12 bases. This CDR3 spans 13 amino acids. DNA for the CDR3: TGTGCCAGCAGTTTACAAACGGGGGGGAAGCTGTTTTTT. This sequence encodes CASSLQTGGKLFF.

The rearrangement uses TRBV19 and TRBJ2-1; D not resolved. This CDR3 spans 14 amino acids. Germline V gene sequence: CDR1 LNHDA, CDR2 SQIVND (reference sequence). Trimming pared 1 base from V and 5 bases from J, leaving 9 bases between. The CDR3 DNA follows: TGTGCCAGTAGTATAGGTGCGGATCACAATGAGCAGTTCTTC. This translates into CASSIGADHNEQFF.

The rearrangement joins TRBV18 to TRBJ2-3; 9 positions match TRBD1. Germline V CDR1 and CDR2: KGHSH, LQKENI. CDR3 size: 16 residues. V was pared by 3 bases and J by 2 bases, with 6 bases of the junction left unmatched. In nucleotides, the CDR3 is TGTGCCAGCTCACCCCGGGGGACAGGGCACACAGATACGCAGTATTTT. It yields the protein CASSPRGTGHTDTQYF.

The chain is built from TRBV11-2 and TRBJ2-7, with D uncertain. V dropped 1 base and J dropped 4 bases, with 8 bases sitting between them. Germline values: CDR1 SGHAT, CDR2 FQNNGV. The CDR3 runs 13 residues. The CDR3 sequence is CASSLVTVYEQYF. In DNA form, the CDR3 reads TGTGCCAGCAGCTTAGTTACGGTTTACGAGCAGTACTTC.

The chain employs TRBV4-1 and TRBJ1-4, with D unresolved. This CDR3 is built from 14 residues. Germline V gives CDR1 MGHRA, CDR2 YSYEKL. Trimming cost V 4 bases and J 4 bases, with 10 bases left between them. The CDR3 here is CASSPRQRNEKLFF. The CDR3 nucleotides read TGCGCCAGCAGCCCCCGCCAGCGTAATGAAAAACTGTTTTTT.

This clone showed up just once. The chain has TRBV2 and TRBJ2-2; possibly TRBD1 or TRBD2 for D (5 bases each). CDR3 length: 15 amino acids. Germline lookup yields CDR1 SNHLY and CDR2 FYNNEI. Deletions cut 10 bases from V and 1 base from J, with 16 bases between. CDR3 protein: CATQTGTENTGELFF. The CDR3 nucleotides are TGTGCCACCCAAACCGGGACCGAGAACACCGGGGAGCTGTTTTTT.

The V call is TRBV3-1 (or the pseudogene TRBV3-2), the J call TRBJ1-5; D might be TRBD1 (5 bases). The CDR3 is 15 residues long. Per the germline V gene, CDR1 is LGHDT and CDR2 is YNNKEL (reference sequence). V was trimmed by 3 bases and J by 6 bases, leaving 15 bases between them. CDR3 in amino acids: CASSQAGEAGQPQHF. In DNA, the CDR3 is TGTGCCAGCAGCCAGGCGGGGGAGGCGGGTCAGCCCCAGCATTTT.

This chain connects TRBV19 to TRBJ2-1, with 10 bases matching TRBD1. V lost 11 bases to trimming and J lost 8 bases; unmatched junction nucleotides: 18. CDR1 is LNHDA, CDR2 SQIVND, per germline (reference sequence). The CDR3 runs to 16 residues. CDR3 sequence (DNA): TGTGCCTCCTTCCCCGGGGGGACAGGGGCTGTCCATGAGCAGTTCTTC. Its translation: CASFPGGTGAVHEQFF.

The chain combines TRBV7-3 with TRBJ2-7, with a weak D call TRBD2 (6 bases). CDR3 length: 15 amino acids. The germline V gene encodes CDR1 SGHTA and CDR2 FQGTGA. Trimming cost V 0 bases and J 2 bases, with 11 bases left between them. The CDR3 DNA follows: TGTGCCAGCAGCTTAACGGGGGGTGATACCTACGAGCAGTACTTC. It encodes CASSLTGGDTYEQYF. Together with reference TRBV7-3 and TRBJ2-7, the CDR3 gives the full variable domain: GAGVSQTPSNKVTEKGKYVELRCDPISGHTALYWYRQSLGQGPEFLIYFQGTGAADDSGLPNDRFFAVRPEGSVSTLKIQRTERGDSAVYLCASSLTGGDTYEQYFGPGTRLTVT.

This chain connects TRBV7-6 to TRBJ1-2; D is perhaps TRBD1 (5 bases). Per germline, CDR1 SGHVS and CDR2 FNYEAQ. The CDR3 covers 17 residues. Between the trimmed V and J ends, which lost 4 bases and 3 bases, there was a span of 21 bases. The CDR3 nucleotides read TGTGCCAGCAGCTCCCCTCTGGGAAGGGCGGGGGACTATGGCTACACCTTC. Protein: CASSSPLGRAGDYGYTF. The variable domain in full, completed from reference TRBV7-6 and TRBJ1-2, reads GAGVSQSPRYKVTKRGQDVALRCDPISGHVSLYWYRQALGQGPEFLTYFNYEAQQDKSGLPNDRFSAERPEGSISTLTIQRTEQRDSAMYRCASSSPLGRAGDYGYTFGSGTRLTVV.

This sequence joins TRBV2 and TRBJ2-1; D may be TRBD2 (6 bases). The CDR3 has 13 amino acids. Germline values: CDR1 SNHLY, CDR2 FYNNEI. The V end lost 9 bases, the J end lost 5 bases, and 14 bases lay between the germline ends. The CDR3 DNA sequence: TGTGCCAGTCATCTGGGGGGTAACAATGAGCAGTTCTTC. Its protein product is CASHLGGNNEQFF.

The chain combines TRBV20-1 with TRBJ2-5, with unresolved D. Trimming cost V 7 bases and J 3 bases, with 9 bases left between them. The germline gives CDR1 DFQATT, CDR2 SNEGSKA (reference sequence). The length of the CDR3 is 11 residues. In DNA form, the CDR3 reads TGCAGTGAGCAGGCCGAAGAGACCCAGTACTTC. Amino acid sequence: CSEQAEETQYF.

CDR3 amino acids: CASGQNTYEQYF. The CDR3 DNA follows: TGTGCCAGCGGGCAGAACACCTACGAGCAGTACTTC. The chain is built from TRBV2 and TRBJ2-7; the D is unclear. The CDR3 loop spans 12 amino acids. V was clipped by 8 bases and J by 2 bases, with 10 bases between them. Per the germline V gene, CDR1 is SNHLY and CDR2 is FYNNEI.

This chain joins TRBV11-2 and TRBJ2-5; D gene ambiguous. The CDR3 is 12 amino acids. Trimming cost V 6 bases and J 0 bases, with 5 bases left between them. Per the germline V gene, CDR1 is SGHAT and CDR2 is FQNNGV. CDR3: CASSRDQETQYF. The CDR3 bases are TGTGCCAGCAGTCGGGACCAAGAGACCCAGTACTTC.

The genes are TRBV5-1 and TRBJ1-6; 9 nucleotides match TRBD1. There are 16 residues in the CDR3. V gave up 2 bases and J gave up 6 bases; unmatched junction bases: 6. Germline CDR1 SGHRS, CDR2 YFSETQ. The CDR3 DNA follows: TGCGCCAGCAGCTTCGGACAGGGGTCGCGTAATTCACCCCTCCACTTT. Translating gives CASSFGQGSRNSPLHF. Full variable domain (rest looked up from reference TRBV5-1 and TRBJ1-6): KAGVTQTPRYLIKTRGQQVTLSCSPISGHRSVSWYQQTPGQGLQFLFEYFSETQRNKGNFPGRFSGRQFSNSRSEMNVSTLELGDSALYLCASSFGQGSRNSPLHFGNGTRLTVT.